This T cell receptor (beta chain) was identified in a study of T cells in Graves' hyperthyroidism and ophthalmopathy. This clonotype came up a few times. Germline lookup yields CDR1 LGHNA and CDR2 YNFKEQ. V shed 3 bases, J shed 2 bases, and the junction held 7 bases outside the gene matches. This CDR3 is 15 amino acids long. There were TCR beta CDR3 regions amplified from RNA transcripts. HTBI primers drove first-round RT-PCR of the TCR CDR3. TCRdb re-called the multiplex PCR reads through MiXCR, storing one row per CDR3 protein. The profile shows hundreds of thousands of distinct CDR3 sequences, roughly 14% of them singletons.

This clonotype was sampled from a woman aged 35 to 49 with Graves' ophthalmopathy. The rearrangement joins TRBV4-2 to TRBJ2-7, with 7 bases aligning to TRBD1. Sequencing was done on a sample of blood. The DNA for the CDR3 is TGTGCCAGCAGCCATGCTGGGACAGCAGCCTACGAGCAGTACTTC. It encodes CASSHAGTAAYEQYF.